The next 25 T cell receptor beta chains were all read from a single sample in a study of CD8+CD57+ T cells in acquired aplastic anemia. Previously, flow cytometry had revealed CD8+CD57+ cell expansion in the patients chosen for sequencing. Genomic DNA, the template, was used for profiling of the TCR beta VDJ and CDR3. TCRdb fed the reads into MiXCR, producing one record per CDR3 protein. In the table there are approximately 57,000 distinct CDR3 sequences, roughly three fifths of which are singletons. The specimen was sorted CD4+, CD8+, or CD8+CD57+ T cells (not recorded which) from PBMCs. The receptors come from a human donor with aplastic anemia.

This sequence joins TRBV20-1 and TRBJ2-3; perhaps TRBD1 as D (6 bases). Germline values: CDR1 DFQATT, CDR2 SNEGSKA (reference sequence). This CDR3 is built from 14 residues. V was pared by 3 bases and J by 2 bases, with 12 bases between. CDR3 nucleotides: TGCAGTGCTAGGGGGGCTTCTTTCACAGATACGCAGTATTTT. It translates to CSARGASFTDTQYF.

This clonotype has just one count. V gene TRBV15 combines with J gene TRBJ2-3, with D unresolved. This CDR3 is 11 amino acids long. The V end lost 3 bases, the J end lost 4 bases, and 2 bases lay between the germline ends. Germline values: CDR1 LNHNV, CDR2 YYDKDF (reference sequence). Here the CDR3 DNA reads TGTGCCACCAGCAGGGCAGATACGCAGTATTTT. This translates into CATSRADTQYF.

V usage is TRBV20-1 and J usage is TRBJ1-1; D is perhaps TRBD1 (5 bases). Germline V gene data show CDR1 as DFQATT and CDR2 as SNEGSKA (reference sequence). The CDR3 spans 15 residues. V was clipped by 5 bases and J by 6 bases, with 22 bases between them. The CDR3 DNA is TGCAGTGCTTCCCGTTACGGGGGGTGGGGAGCTGAAGCTTTCTTT. Residues: CSASRYGGWGAEAFF.

The chain recombines TRBV4-2 with TRBJ1-6; TRBD1 is a possible D gene (6 bases). The germline V gene encodes CDR1 LGHNA and CDR2 YNFKEQ. Trimming cost V 2 bases and J 9 bases, with 17 bases left between them. This CDR3 comprises 16 residues. The CDR3 here is CASSQLQGTSGSPLHF. Here the CDR3 DNA reads TGTGCCAGCAGCCAACTACAGGGTACTTCGGGTTCACCCCTCCACTTT.

The chain couples TRBV10-1 to TRBJ2-5, with D perhaps TRBD2 (5 bases). Germline CDR1 reads WNHNN; CDR2 reads SYGVQD (reference sequence). This CDR3 spans 14 amino acids. The V end was cut by 0 bases, the J end by 4 bases, with 9 bases between. CDR3 sequence reads: CASSESAGRETQYF. The CDR3 region has the DNA TGCGCCAGCAGTGAGTCGGCGGGTAGAGAGACCCAGTACTTC.

The chain couples TRBV10-1 to TRBJ2-1; D ambiguous. V shed 4 bases and J shed 0 bases, with 7 bases lying between them. The CDR3 consists of 14 residues. The V gene's germline CDR1 is WNHNN and CDR2 SYGVQD (reference sequence). CDR3 nucleotides: TGCGCCAGCAGTGCAACCAGCTCCTACAATGAGCAGTTCTTC. Residues: CASSATSSYNEQFF.

This chain uses TRBV18 with TRBJ1-5; 10 bases match TRBD1. CDR3 length: 20 residues. Looked up from germline, CDR1 is KGHSH and CDR2 is LQKENI. The V and J ends lost 3 bases and 4 bases, in that order; junction bases with no gene match: 18. The CDR3 protein is CASSPPSGQGLPGRNQPQHF. The CDR3 DNA reads as TGTGCCAGCTCACCCCCATCGGGACAGGGGCTCCCGGGGCGAAATCAGCCCCAGCATTTT.

The genes are TRBV24-1 and TRBJ2-3, with TRBD1 matching over 9 bases. Germline V gives CDR1 KGHDR, CDR2 SFDVKD. The CDR3 covers 14 residues. J was trimmed by 1 base and V by 5 bases; bases with no gene match: 0. The chain's CDR3 is CATSGDRGTDTQYF. In nucleotides, the CDR3 is TGTGCCACCAGTGGGGACAGGGGCACAGATACGCAGTATTTT.

This chain links TRBV6-4 with TRBJ2-1; 10 bases fit TRBD1. This CDR3 is 14 amino acids long. CDR1 is MRHNA, CDR2 SNTAGT, per germline. With 8 bases clipped from V and 6 bases from J, the junction kept 7 bases outside the gene matches. This CDR3 is CASRPGQGSNEQFF. The CDR3 DNA follows: TGTGCCAGCCGCCCGGGACAGGGGAGCAATGAGCAGTTCTTC.

This clonotype was detected ten times or more. The V call is TRBV2, the J call TRBJ1-2; no definite D call. CDR1 is SNHLY, CDR2 FYNNEI, per germline. Trimming cost V 1 base and J 0 bases, with 6 bases left between them. This CDR3 is 14 amino acids long. The CDR3 reads CASSEGFTNYGYTF. DNA for the CDR3: TGTGCCAGCAGTGAAGGGTTTACTAACTATGGCTACACCTTC. Complete variable domain (other parts from reference TRBV2 and TRBJ1-2): EPEVTQTPSHQVTQMGQEVILRCVPISNHLYFYWYRQILGQKVEFLVSFYNNEISEKSEIFDDQFSVERPDGSNFTLKIRSTKLEDSAMYFCASSEGFTNYGYTFGSGTRLTVV.

The J gene is TRBJ1-2, the V gene TRBV29-1; weak D call: TRBD1 (6 bases). V lost 2 bases, J lost 8 bases, and 18 bases lay in between. The CDR3 is 14 residues long. Germline V CDR1 and CDR2: SQVTM, ANQGSEA. CDR3 coding DNA: TGCAGCGTTGAACCTTTAGGGGGGGCAAAGGGCTACACCTTC. Residues: CSVEPLGGAKGYTF.

This clonotype showed up just a few times. The chain uses TRBV29-1 and TRBJ1-2; 7 bases are a match to TRBD1. The CDR3 contains 12 residues. CDR1 SQVTM and CDR2 ANQGSEA come from the germline V gene. V was clipped by 6 bases and J by 3 bases; unmatched bases: 4. The CDR3 region has the DNA TGCAGCGTGACCGGGACAGACTATGGCTACACCTTC. Residues: CSVTGTDYGYTF.

In its sample, this clonotype ranks as medium-sized. The chain joins TRBV29-1 to TRBJ2-1, with D possibly TRBD2 on 6 matching bases. The germline V and J ends were trimmed by 4 bases and 4 bases, with 20 bases remaining between them. In germline, CDR1 is SQVTM, CDR2 ANQGSEA. The CDR3 totals 16 residues. The DNA of the CDR3 is TGCAGCGTTGCGGGACTTAGATTAAAGGGTTACAATGAGCAGTTCTTC. Amino acid sequence: CSVAGLRLKGYNEQFF.

The V and J genes are TRBV13 and TRBJ2-7; the match to TRBD2 covers 13 bases. V trimming: 4 bases; J trimming: 6 bases; junction bases outside the gene matches: 6. The CDR3 is 15 amino acids. The germline V gene encodes CDR1 PRHDT and CDR2 FYEKMQ (reference sequence). The CDR3 nucleotides read TGTGCCAGCAGCTCCGGACTAGCGGGAGTTGTCGAGCAGTACTTC. As protein: CASSSGLAGVVEQYF.

This clonotype was detected a few times. V gene TRBV19 combines with J gene TRBJ2-5; D might be TRBD1 (6 bases). Germline CDR1 is LNHDA and CDR2 is SQIVND (reference sequence). The CDR3 extends over 15 amino acids. The V and J ends lost 2 bases and 3 bases respectively, with 13 bases between them. CDR3: CASSILTGGEETQYF. CDR3 bases: TGTGCCAGTAGTATATTGACAGGTGGGGAAGAGACCCAGTACTTC.

CDR3 sequence (DNA): TGCGCCAGCAGCTTGGAGGTAGCGGGGCAGCAGTACTTC. This codes for CASSLEVAGQQYF. The rearrangement joins TRBV5-1 to TRBJ2-7, with 8 bases aligning to TRBD2. Germline V gene lookup returns CDR1 SGHRS and CDR2 YFSETQ. The CDR3 has 13 amino acids. V shed 0 bases and J 8 bases; nucleotides not matched to a gene: 4.

The rearrangement joins TRBV20-1 to TRBJ1-5; D unresolved. The CDR3 loop spans 14 amino acids. Germline loops: CDR1 DFQATT, CDR2 SNEGSKA (reference sequence). V was clipped by 0 bases and J by 0 bases, with 6 bases between them. The CDR3 loop reads CSARDMGSNQPQHF. DNA of the CDR3: TGCAGTGCTAGAGATATGGGTAGCAATCAGCCCCAGCATTTT.

In the case of this clonotype: One end of the junction is discordant with germline, which a read error may explain. This sequence joins TRBV7-8 and TRBJ2-2; the match to TRBD2 covers 8 bases. Germline CDR1 is SGHVS and CDR2 is FQNEAQ. The CDR3 totals 16 residues. The chain's CDR3 is CASSFIAGPISGGLFF. For the CDR3, the DNA is TGTGCCAGCAGCTTCATAGCGGGGCCTATATCCGGGGGGCTGTTTTTT.

This clonotype is judged medium-sized (0.01 to 0.1%). The V gene is TRBV29-1, the J gene TRBJ2-7; D possibly corresponds to TRBD1 (5 bases). The CDR3 loop spans 12 amino acids. CDR1 is SQVTM and CDR2 is ANQGSEA in the germline V gene. The V and J ends lost 8 bases and 2 bases respectively, with 13 bases between them. CDR3 amino acids: CSTLVGPYEQYF. CDR3 DNA: TGCAGCACTCTCGTGGGGCCCTACGAGCAGTACTTC.

The rearrangement joins TRBV29-1 to TRBJ1-3, with 8 bases aligning to TRBD1. The CDR3 is 13 residues long. Germline CDR1 reads SQVTM; CDR2 reads ANQGSEA. J lost 2 bases, V lost 6 bases, and 3 bases had no gene match. The CDR3 DNA follows: TGCAGCGTAAAGACAGGGGCTGGAAACACCATATATTTT. Amino acid sequence: CSVKTGAGNTIYF.

This clonotype was observed a handful of times. This chain joins TRBV2 and TRBJ2-5, with D maybe TRBD1 (6 bases). Germline CDR1 and CDR2: SNHLY and FYNNEI. This CDR3 is built from 12 residues. Trimming left V 6 bases short and J 5 bases short, with 10 bases between. CDR3 nucleotide sequence: TGTGCCAGCAGACAGGGTGGGGAGACCCAGTACTTC. Amino acids: CASRQGGETQYF.

The chain recombines TRBV2 with TRBJ2-7; maybe TRBD1 (6 bases). V was shortened by 8 bases and J by 2 bases, with 10 bases between the two germline ends. CDR3 length: 12 amino acids. The germline CDR1 and CDR2 sequences are SNHLY and FYNNEI. The CDR3 sequence is CASSDSPYEQYF. For the CDR3, the DNA is TGTGCCAGCTCGGACAGTCCCTACGAGCAGTACTTC.

This clonotype was found many times. The chain carries TRBV2 and TRBJ2-1; TRBD2 aligns across 12 bases. This CDR3 has 15 residues. Germline loops: CDR1 SNHLY, CDR2 FYNNEI. V was clipped by 4 bases and J by 6 bases; unmatched bases: 4. CDR3 in amino acids: CASSGLAGASNEQFF. The CDR3 DNA is TGTGCCAGCAGTGGACTAGCGGGGGCCTCCAATGAGCAGTTCTTC.

This clonotype was seen ten or more times. The CDR3 bases are TGTGCCAGCAGTGAGGAGGACAACTCTAACTATGGCTACACCTTC. Amino acid sequence: CASSEEDNSNYGYTF. V is TRBV6-1 and J is TRBJ1-2; possible D gene TRBD1, 5 bases. CDR3 length: 15 amino acids. Germline V gene data show CDR1 as MNHNS and CDR2 as SASEGT. V lost 3 bases and J lost 0, with 11 bases in between.

The chain joins TRBV19 to TRBJ2-7, with 10 nucleotides matching TRBD2. CDR1 LNHDA and CDR2 SQIVND come from the germline V gene (reference sequence). The CDR3 runs to 15 residues. V was clipped by 6 bases and J by 1 base; unmatched bases: 6. The CDR3 loop is CASRGLAGDSYEQYF. As DNA, the CDR3 is TGTGCCAGTAGGGGTCTAGCGGGAGATTCCTACGAGCAGTACTTC.